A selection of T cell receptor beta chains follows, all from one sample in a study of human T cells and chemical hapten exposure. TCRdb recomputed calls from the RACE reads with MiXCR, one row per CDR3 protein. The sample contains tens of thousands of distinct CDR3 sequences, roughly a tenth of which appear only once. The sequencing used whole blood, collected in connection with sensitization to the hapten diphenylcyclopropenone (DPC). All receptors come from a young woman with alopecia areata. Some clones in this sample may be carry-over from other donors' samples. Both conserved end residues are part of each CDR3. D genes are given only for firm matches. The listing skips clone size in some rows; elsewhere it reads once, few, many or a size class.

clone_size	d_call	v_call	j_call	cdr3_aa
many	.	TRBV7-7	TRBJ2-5	CASSLQFQETQYF
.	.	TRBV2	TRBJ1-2	CASSVRNYGYTF
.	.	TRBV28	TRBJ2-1	CAIARDSVGNEQFF
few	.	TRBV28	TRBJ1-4	CASSPTGSNEKLFF
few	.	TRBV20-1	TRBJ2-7	CSARAGSPYEQYF
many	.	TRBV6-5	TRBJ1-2	CASSSTGLYGYTF
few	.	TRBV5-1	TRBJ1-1	CASREGRAEAFF
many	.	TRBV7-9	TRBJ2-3	CASSSRGGTDTQYF
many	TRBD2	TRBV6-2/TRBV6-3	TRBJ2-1	CASSFLAGEWGEQFF
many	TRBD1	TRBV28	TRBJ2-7	CASSPWGTGTYEQYF
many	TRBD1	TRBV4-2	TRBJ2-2	CASSQVGAGQGAFTGELFF
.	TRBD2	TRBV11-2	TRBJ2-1	CASSLAARGDNEQFF
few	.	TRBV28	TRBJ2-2	CASSLFGGTGELFF
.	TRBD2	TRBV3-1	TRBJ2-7	CASSQREGYEQYF
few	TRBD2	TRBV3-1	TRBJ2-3	CASSPTSGGYTDTQYF
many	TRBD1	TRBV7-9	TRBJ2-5	CASRPTGYQETQYF
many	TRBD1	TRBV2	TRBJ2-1	CASSVPRTTGGPYNEQFF
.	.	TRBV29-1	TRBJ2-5	CSASDAQETQYF
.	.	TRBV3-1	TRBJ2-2	CASGSGIGTGELFF
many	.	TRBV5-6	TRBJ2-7	CASTLDGYEQYF
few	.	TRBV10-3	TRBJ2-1	CAISELKSITFGPNEQFF
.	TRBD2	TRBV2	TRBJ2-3	CASRERDSQYF
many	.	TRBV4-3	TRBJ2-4	CASSQDRRGGAKNIQYF
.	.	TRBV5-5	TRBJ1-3	CASSLVDARNTIYF
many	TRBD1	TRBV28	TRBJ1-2	CASSLIGGGYGYTF
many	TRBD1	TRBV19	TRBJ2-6	CASRDRASGANVLTF
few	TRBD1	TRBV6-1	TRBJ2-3	CASSEWETGSTDTQYF
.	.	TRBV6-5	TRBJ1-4	CASSYTTGPNEKLFF
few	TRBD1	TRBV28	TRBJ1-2	CASSSGQGDYGYTF
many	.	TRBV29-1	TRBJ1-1	CSVDDGQMNTEAFF
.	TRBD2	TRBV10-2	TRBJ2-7	CASSERGTRDEQYF
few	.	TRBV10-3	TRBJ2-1	CAISDYNEQFF
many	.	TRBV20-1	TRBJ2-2	CSARDGTTGELFF
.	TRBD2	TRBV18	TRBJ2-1	CASSPQRGDLRNEQFF
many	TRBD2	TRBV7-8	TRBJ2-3	CASSFVVAGGRDTQYF
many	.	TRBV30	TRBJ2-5	CAWDTFLETQYF
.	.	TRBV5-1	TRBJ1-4	CASSLFSGNEKLFF
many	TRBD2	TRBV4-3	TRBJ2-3	CASSQEGLAGGPTDTQYF
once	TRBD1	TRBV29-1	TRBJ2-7	CSAQRGQLEHYF
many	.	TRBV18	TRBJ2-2	CASSPPSGVPGTGELFF
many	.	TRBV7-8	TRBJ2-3	CASSSTRLGTDTQYF
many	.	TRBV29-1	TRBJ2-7	CSYGTEAYEQYF
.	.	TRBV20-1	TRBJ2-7	CSASALRVYEQYF
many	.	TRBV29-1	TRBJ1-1	CSDTTSEAFF
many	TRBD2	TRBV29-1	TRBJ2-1	CSTSSGTSSYNEQFF
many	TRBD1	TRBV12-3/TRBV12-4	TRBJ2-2	CASSRDRARAGELFF
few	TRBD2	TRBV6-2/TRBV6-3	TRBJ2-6	CASIPGGYSGANVLTF
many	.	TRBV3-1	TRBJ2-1	CASSQLQTSSYNEQFF
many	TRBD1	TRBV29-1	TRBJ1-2	CSVERGPGGGDYGYTF
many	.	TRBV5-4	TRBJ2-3	CASSLKYGLGADTQYF
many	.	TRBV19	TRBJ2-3	CASTSRRGPTDTQYF
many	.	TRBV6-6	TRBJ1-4	CASSSGLNEKLFF
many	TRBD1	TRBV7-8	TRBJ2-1	CASSLIQGTYNEQFF
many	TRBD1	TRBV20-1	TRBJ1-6	CSARENRGSSPLHF
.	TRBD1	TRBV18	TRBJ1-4	CASSPPTGTGLMKKLFF
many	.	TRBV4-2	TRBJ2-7	CASSQERGGSYEQYF
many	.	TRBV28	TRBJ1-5	CASSPPGVQPQHF
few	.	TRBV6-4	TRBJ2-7	CASSVQEDEQYF
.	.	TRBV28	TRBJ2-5	CASSRDQETQYF
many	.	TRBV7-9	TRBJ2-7	CASSLTTALGAEDYEQYF